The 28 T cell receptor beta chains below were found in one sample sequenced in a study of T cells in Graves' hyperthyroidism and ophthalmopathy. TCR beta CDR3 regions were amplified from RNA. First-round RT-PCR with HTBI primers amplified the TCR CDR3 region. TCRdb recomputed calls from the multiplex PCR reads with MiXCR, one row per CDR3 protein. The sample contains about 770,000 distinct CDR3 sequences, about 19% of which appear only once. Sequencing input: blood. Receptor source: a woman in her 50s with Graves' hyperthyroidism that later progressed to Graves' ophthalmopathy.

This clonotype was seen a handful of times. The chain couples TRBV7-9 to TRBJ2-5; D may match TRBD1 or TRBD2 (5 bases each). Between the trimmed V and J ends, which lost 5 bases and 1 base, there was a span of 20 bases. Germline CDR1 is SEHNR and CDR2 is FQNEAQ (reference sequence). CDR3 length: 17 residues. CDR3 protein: CASSPVRRVGTQETQYF. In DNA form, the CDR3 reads TGTGCCAGCAGCCCCGTCCGAAGGGTAGGGACCCAAGAGACCCAGTACTTC. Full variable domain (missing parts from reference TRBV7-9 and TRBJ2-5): DTGVSQNPRHKITKRGQNVTFRCDPISEHNRLYWYRQTLGQGPEFLTYFQNEAQLEKSRLLSDRFSAERPKGSFSTLEIQRTEQGDSAMYLCASSPVRRVGTQETQYFGPGTRLLVL.

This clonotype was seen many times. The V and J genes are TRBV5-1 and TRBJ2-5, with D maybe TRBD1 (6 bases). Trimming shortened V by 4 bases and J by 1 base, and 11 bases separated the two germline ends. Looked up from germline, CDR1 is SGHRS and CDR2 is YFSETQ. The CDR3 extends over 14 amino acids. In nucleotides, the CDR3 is TGCGCCAGCAGCGCACAGGGCCCCCAAGAGACCCAGTACTTC. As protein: CASSAQGPQETQYF.

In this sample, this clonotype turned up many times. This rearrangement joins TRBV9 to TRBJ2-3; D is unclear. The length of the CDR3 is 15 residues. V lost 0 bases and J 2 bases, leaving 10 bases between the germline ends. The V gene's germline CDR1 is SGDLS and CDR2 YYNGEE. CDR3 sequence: CASSVEVGSTDTQYF. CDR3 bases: TGTGCCAGCAGCGTAGAAGTAGGCTCCACAGATACGCAGTATTTT.

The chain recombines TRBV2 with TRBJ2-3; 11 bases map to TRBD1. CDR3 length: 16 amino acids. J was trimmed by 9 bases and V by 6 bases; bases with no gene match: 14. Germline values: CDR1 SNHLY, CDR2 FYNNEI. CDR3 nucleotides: TGTGCCAGCAGAGACGCCGGGACAGGGGGAGGGGAGACGCAGTATTTT. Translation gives CASRDAGTGGGETQYF.

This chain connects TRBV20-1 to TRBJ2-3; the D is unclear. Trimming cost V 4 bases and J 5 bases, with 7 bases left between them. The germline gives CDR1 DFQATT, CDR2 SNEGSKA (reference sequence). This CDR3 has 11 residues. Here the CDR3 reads CSATVGDTQYF. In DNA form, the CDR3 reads TGCAGTGCTACGGTGGGAGATACGCAGTATTTT.

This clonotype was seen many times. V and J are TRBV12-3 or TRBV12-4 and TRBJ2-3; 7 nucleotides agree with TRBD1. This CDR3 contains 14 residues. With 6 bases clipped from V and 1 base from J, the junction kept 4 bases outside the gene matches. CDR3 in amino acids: CASSHGQGTDTQYF. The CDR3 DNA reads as TGTGCCAGCAGCCACGGACAGGGCACAGATACGCAGTATTTT.

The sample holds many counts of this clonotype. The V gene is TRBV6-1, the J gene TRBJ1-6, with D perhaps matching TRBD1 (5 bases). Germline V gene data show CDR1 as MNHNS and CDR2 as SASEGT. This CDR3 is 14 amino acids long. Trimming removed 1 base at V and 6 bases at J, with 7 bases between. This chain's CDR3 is CASSEVGGNSPLHF. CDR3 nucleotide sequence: TGTGCCAGCAGTGAAGTGGGGGGTAATTCACCCCTCCACTTT.

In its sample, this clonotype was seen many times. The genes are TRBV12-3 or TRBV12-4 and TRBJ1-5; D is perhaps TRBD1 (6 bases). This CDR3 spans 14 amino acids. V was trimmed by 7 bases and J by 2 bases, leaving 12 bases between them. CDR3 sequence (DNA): TGTGCCAGCACAGCAGGGGTAGGCAATCAGCCCCAGCATTTT. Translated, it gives CASTAGVGNQPQHF.

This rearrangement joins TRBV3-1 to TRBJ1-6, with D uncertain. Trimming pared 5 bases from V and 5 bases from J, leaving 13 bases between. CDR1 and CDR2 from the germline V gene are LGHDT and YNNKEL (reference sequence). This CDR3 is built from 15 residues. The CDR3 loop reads CASSNIGRDNSPLHF. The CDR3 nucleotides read TGTGCCAGCAGCAATATAGGGCGGGATAATTCACCCCTCCACTTT. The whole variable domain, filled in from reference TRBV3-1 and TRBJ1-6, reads DTAVSQTPKYLVTQMGNDKSIKCEQNLGHDTMYWYKQDSKKFLKIMFSYNNKELIINETVPNRFSPKSPDKAHLNLHINSLELGDSAVYFCASSNIGRDNSPLHFGNGTRLTVT.

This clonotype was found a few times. CDR3 protein: CASSERDSSNQPQHF. For the CDR3, the DNA is TGTGCCAGCAGTGAACGGGACAGTAGCAATCAGCCCCAGCATTTT. The J gene is TRBJ1-5, the V gene TRBV6-1; 7 nucleotides agree with TRBD1. The germline gives CDR1 MNHNS, CDR2 SASEGT. The CDR3 length is 15 residues. V gave up 2 bases and J gave up 0 bases; unmatched junction bases: 1.

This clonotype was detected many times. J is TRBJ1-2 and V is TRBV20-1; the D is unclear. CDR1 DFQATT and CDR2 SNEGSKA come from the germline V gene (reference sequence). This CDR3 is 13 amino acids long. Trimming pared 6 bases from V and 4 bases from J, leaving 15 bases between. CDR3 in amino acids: CSATQPGLYGYTF. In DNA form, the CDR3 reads TGCAGTGCGACACAGCCTGGACTCTATGGCTACACCTTC.

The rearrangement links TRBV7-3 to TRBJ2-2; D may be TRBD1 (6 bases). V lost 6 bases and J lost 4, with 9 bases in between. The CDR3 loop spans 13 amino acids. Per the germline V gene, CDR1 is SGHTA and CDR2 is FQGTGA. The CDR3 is CASRTGGTGELFF. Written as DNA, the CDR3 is TGTGCCAGCAGGACAGGAGGCACCGGGGAGCTGTTTTTT.

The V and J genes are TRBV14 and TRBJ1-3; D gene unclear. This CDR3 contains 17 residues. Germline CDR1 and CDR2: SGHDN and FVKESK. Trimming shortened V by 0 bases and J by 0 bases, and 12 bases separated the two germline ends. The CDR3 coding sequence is TGTGCCAGCAGCCAAGATCGGCGGGTCCCCTCTGGAAACACCATATATTTT. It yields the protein CASSQDRRVPSGNTIYF.

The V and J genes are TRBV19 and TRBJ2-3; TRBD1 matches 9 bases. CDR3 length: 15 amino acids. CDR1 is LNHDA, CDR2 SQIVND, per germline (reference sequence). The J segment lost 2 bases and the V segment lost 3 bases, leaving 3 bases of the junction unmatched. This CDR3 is CASSMGQGVTDTQYF. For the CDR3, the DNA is TGTGCCAGTAGTATGGGACAGGGAGTCACAGATACGCAGTATTTT.

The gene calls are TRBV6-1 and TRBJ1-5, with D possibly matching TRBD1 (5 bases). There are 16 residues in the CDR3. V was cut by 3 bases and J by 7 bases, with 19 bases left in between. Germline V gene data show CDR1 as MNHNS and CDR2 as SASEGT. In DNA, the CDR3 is TGTGCCAGCAGTGAGGTAGGGGAACAGAGCAGACAGCCCCAGCATTTT. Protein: CASSEVGEQSRQPQHF.

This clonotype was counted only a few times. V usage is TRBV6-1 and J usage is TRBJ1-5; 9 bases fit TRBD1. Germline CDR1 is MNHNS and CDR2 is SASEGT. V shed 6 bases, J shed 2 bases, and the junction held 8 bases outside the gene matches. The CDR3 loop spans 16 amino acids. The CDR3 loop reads CASRRTGAEGNQPQHF. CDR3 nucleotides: TGTGCCAGCAGACGGACAGGGGCGGAAGGCAATCAGCCCCAGCATTTT.

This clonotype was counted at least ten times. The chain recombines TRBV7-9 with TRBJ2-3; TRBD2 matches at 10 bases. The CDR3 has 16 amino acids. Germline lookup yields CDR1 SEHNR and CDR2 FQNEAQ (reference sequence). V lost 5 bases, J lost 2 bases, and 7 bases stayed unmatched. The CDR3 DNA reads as TGTGCCAGCAGCCAATGGGGACTAGCGAACACAGATACGCAGTATTTT. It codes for CASSQWGLANTDTQYF.

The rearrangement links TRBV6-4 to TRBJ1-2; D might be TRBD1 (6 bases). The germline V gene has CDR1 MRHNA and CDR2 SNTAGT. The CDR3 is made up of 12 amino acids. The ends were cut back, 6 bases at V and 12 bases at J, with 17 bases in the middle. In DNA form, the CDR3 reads TGTGCCAGCAGCGGAGACAGGCTCGGCCACACCTTC. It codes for CASSGDRLGHTF.

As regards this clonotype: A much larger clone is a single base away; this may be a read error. Here the CDR3 reads CATRRHSSSYNEQYF. The CDR3, as DNA: TGTGCCACCCGACGACATTCGAGCTCCTACAATGAGCAGTACTTC. V is TRBV15 and J is TRBJ2-1; D unclear. The end of the DNA is better explained by TRBJ2-7, so the J call may be wrong. The CDR3 is 15 residues long. Per germline, CDR1 LNHNV and CDR2 YYDKDF (reference sequence).

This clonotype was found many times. The chain's CDR3 is CASSQEVGYGYTF. CDR3 bases: TGTGCCAGCAGCCAAGAGGTGGGCTATGGCTACACCTTC. The V gene is TRBV3-1, the J gene TRBJ1-2; D gene uncertain. Germline-derived CDR1 and CDR2 are LGHDT and YNNKEL (reference sequence). This CDR3 region has 13 residues. V was pared by 0 bases and J by 4 bases, with 6 bases between. The full variable domain, with the rest looked up from reference TRBV3-1 and TRBJ1-2, is DTAVSQTPKYLVTQMGNDKSIKCEQNLGHDTMYWYKQDSKKFLKIMFSYNNKELIINETVPNRFSPKSPDKAHLNLHINSLELGDSAVYFCASSQEVGYGYTFGSGTRLTVV.

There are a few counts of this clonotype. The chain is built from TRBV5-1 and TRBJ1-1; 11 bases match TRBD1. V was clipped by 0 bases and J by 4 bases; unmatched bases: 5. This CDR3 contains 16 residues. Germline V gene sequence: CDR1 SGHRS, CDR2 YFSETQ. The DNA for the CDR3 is TGCGCCAGCAGCTTGGACCCGGGACAGGGGGGCACTGAAGCTTTCTTT. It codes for CASSLDPGQGGTEAFF.

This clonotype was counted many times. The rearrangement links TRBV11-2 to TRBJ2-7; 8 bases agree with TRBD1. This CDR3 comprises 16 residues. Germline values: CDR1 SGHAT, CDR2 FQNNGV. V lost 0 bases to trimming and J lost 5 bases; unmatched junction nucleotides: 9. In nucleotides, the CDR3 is TGTGCCAGCAGCTTAGATAGCGGACAGGGCTTCCACGAGCAGTACTTC. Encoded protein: CASSLDSGQGFHEQYF.

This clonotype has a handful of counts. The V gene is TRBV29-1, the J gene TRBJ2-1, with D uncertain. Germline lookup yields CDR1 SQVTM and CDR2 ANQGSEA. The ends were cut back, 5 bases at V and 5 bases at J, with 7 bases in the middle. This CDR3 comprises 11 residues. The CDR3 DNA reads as TGCAGCGTTCGGTGGAACAATGAGCAGTTCTTC. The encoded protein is CSVRWNNEQFF.

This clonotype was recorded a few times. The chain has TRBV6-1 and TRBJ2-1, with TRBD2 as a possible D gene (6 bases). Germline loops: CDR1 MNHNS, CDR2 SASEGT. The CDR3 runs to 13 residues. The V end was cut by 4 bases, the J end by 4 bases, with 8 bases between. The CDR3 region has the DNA TGTGCCAGCAGTGTTAGCGGTTACAATGAGCAGTTCTTC. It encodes CASSVSGYNEQFF.

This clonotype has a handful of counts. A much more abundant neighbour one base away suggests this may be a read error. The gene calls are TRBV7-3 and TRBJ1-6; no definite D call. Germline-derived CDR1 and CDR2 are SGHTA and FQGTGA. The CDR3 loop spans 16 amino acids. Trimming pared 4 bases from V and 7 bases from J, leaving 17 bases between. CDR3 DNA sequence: TGTGCCAGCAGCTCCCCAGGCGGCAGCGAAAATTCACCCCTCCACTTT. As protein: CASSSPGGSENSPLHF.

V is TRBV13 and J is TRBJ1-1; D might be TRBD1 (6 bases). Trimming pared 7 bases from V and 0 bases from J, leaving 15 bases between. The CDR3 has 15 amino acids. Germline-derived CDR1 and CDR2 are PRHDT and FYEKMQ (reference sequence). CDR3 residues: CASTATGAMNTEAFF. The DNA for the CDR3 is TGTGCCAGCACCGCCACGGGGGCCATGAACACTGAAGCTTTCTTT.

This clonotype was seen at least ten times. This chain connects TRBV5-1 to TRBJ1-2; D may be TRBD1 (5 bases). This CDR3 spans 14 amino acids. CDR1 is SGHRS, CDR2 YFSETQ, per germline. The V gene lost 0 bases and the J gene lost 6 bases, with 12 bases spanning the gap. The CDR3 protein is CASSLDSGPNGYTF. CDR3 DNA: TGCGCCAGCAGCTTGGATTCGGGGCCGAATGGCTACACCTTC.

The CDR3 reads CATSDLASGGNEQFF. CDR3 in DNA: TGTGCCACCAGTGATTTGGCTAGCGGAGGAAATGAGCAGTTCTTC. This chain uses TRBV24-1 with TRBJ2-1; 7 bases line up with TRBD2. This CDR3 region has 15 residues. Germline loops: CDR1 KGHDR, CDR2 SFDVKD. The junction had 5 bases not matched to a gene; V was cut back by 0 bases and J by 7 bases.